Included here is one TCR beta chain sequence, with context. The PCR used 60 Vbeta and 13 Jbeta primers. The method was immunoSEQ multiplex PCR; TCRdb's version includes in-frame clones alone and lacks a portion of them. The repertoire holds approximately 130,000 clones, with approximately 78% as singletons. This entry belongs to a study of cytomegalovirus exposure and HLA in healthy donors. As for the study in general: From about 170 million T cells, an earlier analysis saw 120 million or so unique TCR beta sequences.

Germline CDR1 is SGHTS and CDR2 is YDEGEE. This CDR3 comprises 15 residues. Trimming cost V 2 bases and J 6 bases, with 15 bases left between them. Material for sequencing was PBMCs. The chain recombines TRBV5-8 with TRBJ2-1, with D possibly matching TRBD1 (6 bases). The receptor's source is a woman aged 50 to 60 in good health and CMV-seropositive. CDR3 nucleotide sequence: TGTGCCAGCAGCTTTTTGCAGGGGCTAGGCAATGAGCAGTTCTTC. Translation gives CASSFLQGLGNEQFF.